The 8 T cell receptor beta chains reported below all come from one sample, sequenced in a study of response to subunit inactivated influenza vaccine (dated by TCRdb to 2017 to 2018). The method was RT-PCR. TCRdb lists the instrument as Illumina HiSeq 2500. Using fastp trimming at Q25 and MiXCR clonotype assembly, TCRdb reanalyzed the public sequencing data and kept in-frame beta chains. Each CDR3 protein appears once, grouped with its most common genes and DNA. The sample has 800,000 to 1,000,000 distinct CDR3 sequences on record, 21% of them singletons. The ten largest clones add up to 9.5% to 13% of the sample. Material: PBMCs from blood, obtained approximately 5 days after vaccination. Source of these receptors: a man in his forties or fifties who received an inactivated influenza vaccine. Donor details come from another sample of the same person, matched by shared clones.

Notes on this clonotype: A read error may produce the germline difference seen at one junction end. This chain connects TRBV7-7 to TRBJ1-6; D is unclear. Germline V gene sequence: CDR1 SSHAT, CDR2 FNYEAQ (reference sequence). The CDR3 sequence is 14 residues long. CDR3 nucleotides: TGTGCTAGCAGCTTCGTCCAGCCCCGATCACCCCTCCACTTT. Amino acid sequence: CASSFVQPRSPLHF.

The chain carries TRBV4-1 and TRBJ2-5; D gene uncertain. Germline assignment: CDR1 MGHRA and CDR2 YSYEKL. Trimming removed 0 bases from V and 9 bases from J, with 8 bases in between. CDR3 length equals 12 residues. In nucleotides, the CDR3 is TGCGCCAGCAGCCAAGATCCCGGTGCCCAGTACTTC. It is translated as CASSQDPGAQYF.

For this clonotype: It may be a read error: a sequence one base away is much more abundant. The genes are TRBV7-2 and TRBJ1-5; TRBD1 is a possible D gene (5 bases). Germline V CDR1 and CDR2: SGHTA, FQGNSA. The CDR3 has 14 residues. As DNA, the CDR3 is TGTGCCTGCAGCTTCTGGGGACGTAATCAGCCCCAGCATTTT. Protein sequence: CACSFWGRNQPQHF.

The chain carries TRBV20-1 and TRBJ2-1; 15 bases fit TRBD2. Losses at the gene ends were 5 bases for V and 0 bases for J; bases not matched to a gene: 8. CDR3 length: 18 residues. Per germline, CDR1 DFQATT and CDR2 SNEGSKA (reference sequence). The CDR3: CSARGLAGGRSSYNEQFF. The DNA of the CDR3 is TGCAGTGCTCGGGGACTAGCGGGAGGTCGGAGCTCCTACAATGAGCAGTTCTTC.

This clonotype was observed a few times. As DNA, the CDR3 is TGCGCCAGCAGCCAAGACTTGGACAGGGGACTTCCCTACGAGCAGTACTTC. It translates to CASSQDLDRGLPYEQYF. The chain carries TRBV4-3 and TRBJ2-7; TRBD1 aligns across 9 bases. Unmatched junction bases numbered 8, after V lost 0 bases and J lost 2 bases. Germline V gene lookup returns CDR1 LGHNA and CDR2 YSLEER. The CDR3 is 17 amino acids.

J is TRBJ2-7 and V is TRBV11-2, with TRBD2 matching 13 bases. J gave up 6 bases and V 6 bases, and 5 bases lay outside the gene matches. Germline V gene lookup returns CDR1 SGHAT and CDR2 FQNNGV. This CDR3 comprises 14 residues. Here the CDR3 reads CASRHGTSGVEQYF. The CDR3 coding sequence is TGTGCCAGCAGACACGGGACTAGCGGGGTCGAGCAGTACTTC.

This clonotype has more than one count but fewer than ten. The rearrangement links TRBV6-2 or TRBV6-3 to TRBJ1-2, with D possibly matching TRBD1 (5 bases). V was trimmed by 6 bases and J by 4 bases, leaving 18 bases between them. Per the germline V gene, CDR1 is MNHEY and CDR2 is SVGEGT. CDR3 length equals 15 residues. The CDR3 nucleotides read TGTGCCAGCAGAGACGGGGCCCGCGGTGGCTATGGCTACACCTTC. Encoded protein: CASRDGARGGYGYTF.

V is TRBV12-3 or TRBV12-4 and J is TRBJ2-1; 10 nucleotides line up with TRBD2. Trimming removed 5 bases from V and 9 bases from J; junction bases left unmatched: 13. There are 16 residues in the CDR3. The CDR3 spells CASSVSGGARVSEQFF. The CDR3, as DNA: TGTGCCAGCAGTGTGAGCGGGGGGGCCAGGGTCAGTGAGCAGTTCTTC.